This entry lists 5 T cell receptor beta chains sequenced from one sample in a study of T cells in Graves' hyperthyroidism and ophthalmopathy. Regions amplified from RNA transcripts were the TCR beta CDR3 regions. With the HTBI primer set, the TCR CDR3 went through a first round of RT-PCR. One entry per CDR3 protein, called by TCRdb with MiXCR from the multiplex PCR reads. The sample includes over 400,000 distinct CDR3 sequences, about 14% seen only once; the top ten take 13%. Sequenced input: blood. These TCRs come from a man younger than 35 with Graves' ophthalmopathy.

This clonotype showed up many times. As DNA, the CDR3 is TGTGCCACCAGCAGCGGGACAACGAACACCGGGGAGCTGTTTTTT. Amino acids: CATSSGTTNTGELFF. The chain uses TRBV15 and TRBJ2-2; maybe TRBD1 (6 bases). CDR1 and CDR2 (germline): LNHNV, YYDKDF (reference sequence). V dropped 3 bases and J dropped 0 bases, with 8 bases sitting between them. The CDR3 is 15 residues long.

There are many counts of this clonotype. The chain employs TRBV3-1 and TRBJ2-7; D unclear. V was cut by 4 bases and J by 1 base, with 14 bases left in between. Germline V lookup: CDR1 LGHDT, CDR2 YNNKEL (reference sequence). The CDR3 spans 15 residues. CDR3 bases: TGTGCCAGCAGCCTAAGGGCCGGTATATCCTACGAGCAGTACTTC. Encoded protein: CASSLRAGISYEQYF.

This clonotype was counted many times. The chain combines TRBV13 with TRBJ2-7; D possibly corresponds to TRBD2 (5 bases). Trimming shortened V by 2 bases and J by 2 bases, and 13 bases separated the two germline ends. There are 15 residues in the CDR3. CDR1 is PRHDT and CDR2 is FYEKMQ in the germline V gene (reference sequence). CDR3 sequence (DNA): TGTGCCAGCAGCTTATTAGTGCGGGCGACCTACGAGCAGTACTTC. This sequence encodes CASSLLVRATYEQYF.

Ten or more counts support this clonotype. V usage is TRBV2 and J usage is TRBJ1-2; no reliable D call. V dropped 7 bases and J dropped 4 bases, with 13 bases sitting between them. CDR3 length: 13 residues. From germline, CDR1 is SNHLY and CDR2 FYNNEI. DNA for the CDR3: TGTGCCAGCAACTCCGCAGAGGGCTATGGCTACACCTTC. Translation gives CASNSAEGYGYTF.

This rearrangement joins TRBV7-9 to TRBJ2-3; no clear D. Between the trimmed V and J ends, which lost 4 bases and 0 bases, there was a span of 11 bases. This CDR3 is 15 amino acids long. Per the germline V gene, CDR1 is SEHNR and CDR2 is FQNEAQ (reference sequence). In nucleotides, the CDR3 is TGTGCCAGCAGCTCAATCTCCTCTAGCACAGATACGCAGTATTTT. As protein: CASSSISSSTDTQYF.